This TCR beta chain was sequenced for a study of identical twins. The study, taken as a whole, reports: Model-predicted out-of-frame TCR alpha sharing fell below observed values in monozygotic twins. Shared out-of-frame alpha sequences (those common to twins) showed excess low generation probability.

Via MiXCR, TCRdb re-called the 5' RACE reads, giving one row per CDR3 protein. This table has more than 1.5 million distinct CDR3 sequences, about 32% appearing once. On this clonotype itself: The antigen remains undetermined.

With 6 bases removed from V and 2 bases from J, the gap between germline ends came to 9 bases. This CDR3 comprises 12 residues. From germline, CDR1 is DFQATT and CDR2 SNEGSKA (reference sequence). This chain joins TRBV20-1 and TRBJ2-3, with D hard to call. Material for sequencing was cord blood. The TCR originated in a newborn girl in good health. Written as DNA, the CDR3 is TGCAGTGCCCCCATCTTCACAGATACGCAGTATTTT. It encodes CSAPIFTDTQYF.